This section outlines one T cell receptor beta chain sequence together with its context. Germline and junction disagree at one end, which may indicate a read error. The sample contains more than one DNA sequence encoding this CDR3. Using immunoSEQ multiplex PCR, the repertoire was profiled, and TCRdb retains in-frame clones only, with some absent. The sample carries some 220,000 clones, more than 75% recorded once. These data originate in a study of blood T cell repertoires in COVID-19. Across the study: Samples of COVID-19 (acute and convalescent) were obtained from the United States, Italy and Spain.

The CDR3 is 13 residues long. Germline V gives CDR1 SGHRS, CDR2 YFSETQ. Sequencing input: peripheral blood. This receptor was identified in a human donor in a cohort sampled during active COVID-19. V gene TRBV5-1 combines with J gene TRBJ2-1; 11 bases match TRBD2. DNA of the CDR3: TGTGCCAGCAGGGCTAGCGGGGGGTATGAGCAGTTCTTC. Its protein is CASRASGGYEQFF.